A selection of T cell receptor beta chains follows, all from one sample in a study of blood T cells in healthy people across ages. TCRdb used MiXCR to reprocess the 5' RACE reads, holding one entry per CDR3 protein. The sample lists over 950,000 distinct CDR3 sequences, roughly two fifths occurring once. Sequencing input: blood. The receptor source for this set is a man aged 18 to 29 in good health. The CDR3 runs from the conserved cysteine through the conserved F or W. D genes are given only for firm matches. Some rows have no size entry. The others give once, few or many, or a class for an expanded clone.

v_gene,abundance,j_gene,d_gene,CDR3nt,CDR3aa
TRBV10-3,few,TRBJ1-6,.,TGTGCCATCATGCAGGGTACAGGTTCACCCCTCCACTTT,CAIMQGTGSPLHF
TRBV6-2/TRBV6-3,few,TRBJ1-4,.,TGTGCCAGCAGTTACGGGACCCTTGAAGGTGAAAAACTGTTTTTT,CASSYGTLEGEKLFF
TRBV4-3,.,TRBJ2-6,.,TGCGCCAGCAGCCAAGTCATAGGGTCTGGGGCCAACGTCCTGACTTTC,CASSQVIGSGANVLTF
TRBV6-5,.,TRBJ2-2,TRBD2,TGTGCCAGCAGTTACTTGTTGCTAGCGGGGGGGCGTACCGGGGAGCTGTTTTTT,CASSYLLLAGGRTGELFF
TRBV7-2,many,TRBJ2-3,.,TGTGCCAGCAGCCAACGGGTCGGTGGGAGCACAGATACGCAGTATTTT,CASSQRVGGSTDTQYF
TRBV5-6,.,TRBJ2-3,TRBD1,TGTGCCAGCAGCCCTTCCAGGGGGATTGGTACGCAGTATTTT,CASSPSRGIGTQYF
TRBV7-9,.,TRBJ2-5,.,TGTGCCAGCAGCTTAGGAGGTTTCTCCTACAATGAGCAGTACTTC,CASSLGGFSYNEQYF
TRBV7-9,few,TRBJ2-7,.,TGTGCCAGCAGCGATCAGGGTTTCCACAATGAGCAGTACTTC,CASSDQGFHNEQYF
TRBV4-2,.,TRBJ2-7,.,TGTGCCAGCAGCTCCTCCCGGTCCCCGGACAATGAGCAGTACTTC,CASSSSRSPDNEQYF
TRBV10-3,.,TRBJ2-7,TRBD1,TGTGCCATCAGTGGACCCGGGACAGGGGGCTCCAAGCAGTACTTC,CAISGPGTGGSKQYF
TRBV7-2,.,TRBJ2-3,TRBD2,TGTGCCAGCAGCGGAGCCGGGACTAGCGGGAGGGGAACGCAGTATTTT,CASSGAGTSGRGTQYF
TRBV9,.,TRBJ2-2,.,TGTGCCAGCAGCGTGGGATTTGACAACCCCGACACCGGGGAGCTGTTTTTT,CASSVGFDNPDTGELFF
TRBV12-5,.,TRBJ2-5,TRBD1,TGTGCTAGTGGTCTGACAGGGATGTTAGAGACCCAGTACTTC,CASGLTGMLETQYF
TRBV9,few,TRBJ1-2,.,TGTGCCAGCAGCCGGTCAGGGTTAGGACCAGGTGGCTACACCTTC,CASSRSGLGPGGYTF
TRBV6-1,few,TRBJ1-5,.,TGTGCCGACAAAGGCGGGCTCAATCAGCCCCAGCATTTT,CADKGGLNQPQHF
TRBV20-1,few,TRBJ1-1,.,TGCAGTGCTAGCGCCGGGGCCCCGTCAGAAGCTTTCTTT,CSASAGAPSEAFF
TRBV4-3,few,TRBJ2-3,TRBD1,TGCGCCAGCAGCCAAGATGGTTCAGGGGGACGCACAGATACGCAGTATTTT,CASSQDGSGGRTDTQYF
TRBV20-1,few,TRBJ1-5,.,TGCAGTGCTAGAGAATCGGAGGATAGCAATCAGCCCCAGCATTTT,CSARESEDSNQPQHF
TRBV6-2/TRBV6-3,few,TRBJ1-1,.,TGTGCCACCCGAGGAGGAAACACTGAAGCTTTCTTT,CATRGGNTEAFF
TRBV29-1,.,TRBJ1-2,.,TGCAGCGGATGGGACCTTGCCGCGTCAAACTATGGCTACACCTTC,CSGWDLAASNYGYTF
TRBV28,few,TRBJ2-3,.,TGTGCCAGCAGTGGACGGGCAGGGCTAGATACGCAGTATTTT,CASSGRAGLDTQYF
TRBV20-1,.,TRBJ2-1,TRBD2,TGCAGTGCTAGAGATTCCGCTAGCGGGGGCTACAATGAGCAGTTCTTC,CSARDSASGGYNEQFF
TRBV6-2/TRBV6-3,.,TRBJ1-5,.,TGTGCCAGCAGTTACACGACTCCCTGGACTGCGCTCAATCAGCCCCAGCATTTT,CASSYTTPWTALNQPQHF
TRBV20-1,few,TRBJ1-5,.,TGCAGTGCTAGACCGACGGGGGGCAATCAGCCCCAGCATTTT,CSARPTGGNQPQHF
TRBV6-5,.,TRBJ1-1,.,TGTGCCAGCAGTCGCGGGAAGGTCACTGAAGCTTTCTTT,CASSRGKVTEAFF
TRBV4-2,.,TRBJ2-3,TRBD2,TGTGCCAGCAGCCAAGAACTAGCGGGGACTCCTACCACAGATACGCAGTATTTT,CASSQELAGTPTTDTQYF
TRBV6-6,.,TRBJ1-1,.,TGTGCCAGCGAGTTACGGGTCTCGGGGGGTACTGAAGCTTTCTTT,CASELRVSGGTEAFF
TRBV6-1,once,TRBJ2-3,.,TGTGCCAGCAGTGAGTCGAGATGGGCGACCACAGATACGCAGTATTTT,CASSESRWATTDTQYF
TRBV20-1,.,TRBJ1-2,.,TGCAGTGCTAGTCGACAGGACCAAAACTATGGCTACACCTTC,CSASRQDQNYGYTF
TRBV6-4,.,TRBJ1-5,.,TGTGCCAGCAGTGAATCTCAGGGAGATCAGCCCCAGCATTTT,CASSESQGDQPQHF
TRBV10-3,.,TRBJ1-2,TRBD1,TGTGCCATCAGTGGGACAGGGTTGGACTATGGCTACACCTTC,CAISGTGLDYGYTF
TRBV12-3/TRBV12-4,few,TRBJ2-7,.,TGTGCCAGCAGTTTACCACAATACGAGCAGTACTTC,CASSLPQYEQYF
TRBV12-3/TRBV12-4,many,TRBJ2-3,.,TGTGCCAGCAGTTTAATACGGTGGGCCGCAGAAGATACGCAGTATTTT,CASSLIRWAAEDTQYF
TRBV20-1,few,TRBJ1-2,TRBD1,TGCAGTGCTAGAGGCGTGGACAGGGGGGACTATGGCTACACCTTC,CSARGVDRGDYGYTF
TRBV6-6,.,TRBJ2-1,TRBD1,TGTGCCAGCAGTTACTCCATCGGACAGGGCGAGCAGTTCTTC,CASSYSIGQGEQFF
TRBV11-2,.,TRBJ2-1,.,TGTGCCAGCAGCCCCCAAACCCTCCCGGACAGCTCCTACAATGAGCAGTTCTTC,CASSPQTLPDSSYNEQFF
TRBV30,.,TRBJ1-1,.,TGTGCCGGGTCGCGGTTAACTGAAGCTTTCTTT,CAGSRLTEAFF
TRBV6-2/TRBV6-3,few,TRBJ1-5,.,TGTGCCAGCAGTCGGATCGTTAGTCTTGGGGGCGATCAGCCCCAGCATTTT,CASSRIVSLGGDQPQHF
TRBV13,.,TRBJ2-3,TRBD2,TGTGCCAGCAGCCCTTCAATAGCGGGGGGGACAGATACGCAGTATTTT,CASSPSIAGGTDTQYF
TRBV2,.,TRBJ2-2,.,TGTGCCAGCAGTGAAGGAATCCCCGGCGCCGGGGAGCTGTTTTTT,CASSEGIPGAGELFF
TRBV4-2,few,TRBJ2-5,TRBD2,TGTGCCAGCAGCCCTGGGACTAGCGGGGGTGTTGGAGAGACCCAGTACTTC,CASSPGTSGGVGETQYF
TRBV7-9,.,TRBJ1-2,.,TGTGCCAGCAGCTTAGAATTCGGCTACACCTTC,CASSLEFGYTF
TRBV12-5,.,TRBJ2-1,TRBD1,TGTGCTAGTGGTTTAGGACAGGGCGAGGGTGAGCAGTTCTTC,CASGLGQGEGEQFF
TRBV7-9,few,TRBJ1-4,.,TGTGCCAGCAGCTTAATTGAGGGGGCAACTAATGAAAAACTGTTTTTT,CASSLIEGATNEKLFF
TRBV10-3,many,TRBJ2-7,.,TGTGCCATCAGTATCGTTAAGGTGGGAAACTACGAGCAGTACTTC,CAISIVKVGNYEQYF
TRBV12-3/TRBV12-4,.,TRBJ1-5,.,TGTGCCAGCAGTTTATATGGCCAGGCAAATCAGCCCCAGCATTTT,CASSLYGQANQPQHF
TRBV24-1,.,TRBJ2-2,.,TGTGCCACCAGTGATTTACGCAACCCCGGGGAGCTGTTTTTT,CATSDLRNPGELFF
TRBV20-1,.,TRBJ2-1,.,TGCAGTGCAGACCCCAGGGGCGTAAACAATGAGCAGTTCTTC,CSADPRGVNNEQFF
TRBV9,.,TRBJ1-1,.,TGTGCCAGCAGCGTAGGGCCAGGATGGAACACTGAAGCTTTCTTT,CASSVGPGWNTEAFF
TRBV7-9,.,TRBJ1-2,.,TGTGCCAGCAGCTCGGATGTTACAGCTCCCTATGGCTACACCTTC,CASSSDVTAPYGYTF
TRBV10-3,few,TRBJ2-5,.,TGTGCCATCAGTGAGTCTGTGGGGGAACGACATGAGCAGTACTTC,CAISESVGERHEQYF
TRBV9,few,TRBJ1-2,.,TGTGCCAGCAGCGTAGGACAGACTGGGAACTATGGCTACACCTTC,CASSVGQTGNYGYTF
TRBV20-1,.,TRBJ1-2,.,TGCAGTGCTAGAGATTCTGCAGGGAAGGACTATGGCTACACCTTC,CSARDSAGKDYGYTF